This TCR beta chain came from a study of control samples from healthy donors and cancer patients. The CDR3 consists of 14 residues. V lost 0 bases, J lost 1 base, and 8 bases lay in between. The V gene's germline CDR1 is SGDLS and CDR2 YYNGEE. Sequencing was performed with immunoSEQ multiplex PCR; in TCRdb, only in-frame clones are kept and a portion is missing. The sample consists of about 160,000 clones, roughly 93% of them appearing once. This receptor was taken from a woman in her sixties in good health. The genes are TRBV9 and TRBJ2-7; D gene ambiguous. Material: blood. CDR3 nucleotides: TGTGCCAGCAGCGTAGATGGCTATTCCTACGAGCAGTACTTC. Amino acids: CASSVDGYSYEQYF.